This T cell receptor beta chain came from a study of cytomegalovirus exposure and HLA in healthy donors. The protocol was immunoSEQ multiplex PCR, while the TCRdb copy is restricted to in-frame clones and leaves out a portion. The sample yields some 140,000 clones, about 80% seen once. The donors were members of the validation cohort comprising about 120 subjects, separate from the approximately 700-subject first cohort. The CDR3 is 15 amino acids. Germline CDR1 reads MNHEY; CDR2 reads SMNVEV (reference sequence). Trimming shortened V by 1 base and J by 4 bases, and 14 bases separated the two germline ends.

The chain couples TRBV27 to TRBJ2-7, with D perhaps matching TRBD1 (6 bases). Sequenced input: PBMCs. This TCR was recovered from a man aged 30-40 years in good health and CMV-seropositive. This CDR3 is CASSLLGTGLYEQYF. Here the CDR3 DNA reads TGTGCCAGCAGTTTATTAGGAACAGGGCTGTACGAGCAGTACTTC.